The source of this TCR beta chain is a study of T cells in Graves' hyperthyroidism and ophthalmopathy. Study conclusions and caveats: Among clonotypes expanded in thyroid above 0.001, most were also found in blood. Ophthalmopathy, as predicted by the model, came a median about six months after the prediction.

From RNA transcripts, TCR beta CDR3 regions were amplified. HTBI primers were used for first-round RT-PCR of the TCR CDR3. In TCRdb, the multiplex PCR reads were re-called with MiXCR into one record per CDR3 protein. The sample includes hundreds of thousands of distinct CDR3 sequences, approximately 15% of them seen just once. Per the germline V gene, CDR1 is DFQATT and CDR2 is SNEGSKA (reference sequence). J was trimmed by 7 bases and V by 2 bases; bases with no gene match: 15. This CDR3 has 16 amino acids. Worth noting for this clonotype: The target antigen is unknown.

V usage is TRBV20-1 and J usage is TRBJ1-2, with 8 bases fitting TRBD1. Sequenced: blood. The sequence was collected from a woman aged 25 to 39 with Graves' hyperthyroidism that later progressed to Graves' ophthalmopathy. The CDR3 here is CSARLTLDRVRGGYTF. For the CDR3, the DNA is TGCAGTGCTAGACTTACCCTGGACAGGGTGAGAGGTGGCTACACCTTC.